A selection of T cell receptor beta chains follows, all from one sample in a study of shared clonotypes between healthy human individuals. Assay: immunoSEQ multiplex PCR; the TCRdb copy retains only in-frame clones and omits some. This sample has some 2 million clones, with roughly 95% found just once. Sequencing input: naive CD8+ T cells sorted from blood. The origin of the receptors is a man between 18 and 35 years old in good health. Both conserved end residues are part of each CDR3. Each record gives: J gene, clone size, V gene, D gene, CDR3 protein, CDR3 DNA. A D gene is named only where the DNA matches it firmly. The size of a clone is reported for some rows only, either as once, few or many, or as a class for expanded clones.

J gene: TRBJ2-1
clone size: .
V gene: TRBV5-6
D gene: TRBD1
CDR3 protein: CASSLGTGGFGNEQFF
CDR3 DNA: TGTGCCAGCAGCTTGGGTACAGGGGGCTTCGGCAATGAGCAGTTCTTC

J gene: TRBJ1-1
clone size: .
V gene: TRBV6-6
D gene: .
CDR3 protein: CASSLGAWEAFF
CDR3 DNA: TGTGCCAGCAGCCTCGGGGCGTGGGAAGCTTTCTTT

J gene: TRBJ2-7
clone size: .
V gene: TRBV7-9
D gene: .
CDR3 protein: CASSLRATYEQYF
CDR3 DNA: TGTGCCAGCAGCTTAAGGGCTACCTACGAGCAGTACTTC

J gene: TRBJ1-1
clone size: .
V gene: TRBV29-1
D gene: .
CDR3 protein: CSVEVNTEAFF
CDR3 DNA: TGCAGCGTGGAGGTGAACACTGAAGCTTTCTTT

J gene: TRBJ2-2
clone size: .
V gene: TRBV30
D gene: .
CDR3 protein: CAWSPAPGELFF
CDR3 DNA: TGTGCCTGGAGTCCCGCCCCCGGGGAGCTGTTTTTT

J gene: TRBJ2-1
clone size: .
V gene: TRBV15
D gene: .
CDR3 protein: CATSSRTGGKNEQFF
CDR3 DNA: TGTGCCACCAGCAGCCGGACAGGAGGGAAGAATGAGCAGTTCTTC

J gene: TRBJ2-7
clone size: .
V gene: TRBV19
D gene: .
CDR3 protein: CASGPGGSYEQYF
CDR3 DNA: TGTGCCAGTGGTCCAGGGGGGTCCTACGAGCAGTACTTC

J gene: TRBJ1-1
clone size: .
V gene: TRBV11-2
D gene: .
CDR3 protein: CASSLGPGADTEAFF
CDR3 DNA: TGTGCCAGCAGCTTAGGTCCCGGGGCGGACACTGAAGCTTTCTTT

J gene: TRBJ2-7
clone size: once
V gene: TRBV27
D gene: .
CDR3 protein: CASSLSRGYEQYF
CDR3 DNA: TGTGCCAGCAGTTTATCAAGGGGCTACGAGCAGTACTTC

J gene: TRBJ1-3
clone size: .
V gene: TRBV9
D gene: .
CDR3 protein: CASSPIGSGVYSGNTIYF
CDR3 DNA: TGTGCCAGCAGCCCCATCGGGTCGGGGGTATACTCTGGAAACACCATATATTTT

J gene: TRBJ1-5
clone size: few
V gene: TRBV6-5
D gene: .
CDR3 protein: CASSYNREVNQPQHF
CDR3 DNA: TGTGCCAGCAGTTACAATAGGGAGGTGAATCAGCCCCAGCATTTT

J gene: TRBJ1-1
clone size: .
V gene: TRBV9
D gene: TRBD1
CDR3 protein: CASSYPGQGLAFWEEPEAFF
CDR3 DNA: TGTGCCAGCAGTTACCCCGGACAGGGGTTGGCGTTTTGGGAAGAGCCTGAAGCTTTCTTT

J gene: TRBJ2-3
clone size: .
V gene: TRBV27
D gene: .
CDR3 protein: CASSLDYSGVDTQYF
CDR3 DNA: TGTGCCAGCAGTTTGGACTACTCCGGGGTTGATACGCAGTATTTT

J gene: TRBJ2-2
clone size: .
V gene: TRBV6-5
D gene: .
CDR3 protein: CASSPTYTGELFF
CDR3 DNA: TGTGCCAGCAGTCCGACATACACCGGGGAGCTGTTTTTT

J gene: TRBJ1-2
clone size: .
V gene: TRBV7-9
D gene: .
CDR3 protein: CASSLVFTNYGYTF
CDR3 DNA: TGTGCCAGCAGCTTAGTGTTCACTAACTATGGCTACACCTTC

J gene: TRBJ2-3
clone size: .
V gene: TRBV30
D gene: .
CDR3 protein: CAWSVLEDTQYF
CDR3 DNA: TGTGCCTGGAGTGTACTCGAGGATACGCAGTATTTT

J gene: TRBJ2-6
clone size: .
V gene: TRBV30
D gene: TRBD1
CDR3 protein: CAWSSGQGKGVLTF
CDR3 DNA: TGTGCCTGGAGTTCGGGACAGGGGAAAGGAGTCCTGACTTTC

J gene: TRBJ2-1
clone size: .
V gene: TRBV11-2
D gene: TRBD2
CDR3 protein: CASSLISGSPYNEQFF
CDR3 DNA: TGTGCCAGCAGCCTTATTAGCGGGAGCCCCTACAATGAGCAGTTCTTC

J gene: TRBJ1-2
clone size: .
V gene: TRBV6-1
D gene: TRBD1
CDR3 protein: CASKTGQGFNYGYTF
CDR3 DNA: TGTGCCAGCAAAACGGGACAGGGGTTTAACTATGGCTACACCTTC

J gene: TRBJ2-7
clone size: .
V gene: TRBV4-1
D gene: TRBD1
CDR3 protein: CASSQRQGPYEQYF
CDR3 DNA: TGCGCCAGCAGCCAGCGACAGGGCCCCTACGAGCAGTACTTC

J gene: TRBJ1-1
clone size: .
V gene: TRBV25-1
D gene: .
CDR3 protein: CASSELPGDTMNTEAFF
CDR3 DNA: TGTGCCAGCAGTGAACTACCAGGGGACACAATGAACACTGAAGCTTTCTTT

J gene: TRBJ2-6
clone size: .
V gene: TRBV4-1
D gene: .
CDR3 protein: CASSQDGNSGANVLTF
CDR3 DNA: TGCGCCAGCAGCCAAGACGGCAACTCTGGGGCCAACGTCCTGACTTTC